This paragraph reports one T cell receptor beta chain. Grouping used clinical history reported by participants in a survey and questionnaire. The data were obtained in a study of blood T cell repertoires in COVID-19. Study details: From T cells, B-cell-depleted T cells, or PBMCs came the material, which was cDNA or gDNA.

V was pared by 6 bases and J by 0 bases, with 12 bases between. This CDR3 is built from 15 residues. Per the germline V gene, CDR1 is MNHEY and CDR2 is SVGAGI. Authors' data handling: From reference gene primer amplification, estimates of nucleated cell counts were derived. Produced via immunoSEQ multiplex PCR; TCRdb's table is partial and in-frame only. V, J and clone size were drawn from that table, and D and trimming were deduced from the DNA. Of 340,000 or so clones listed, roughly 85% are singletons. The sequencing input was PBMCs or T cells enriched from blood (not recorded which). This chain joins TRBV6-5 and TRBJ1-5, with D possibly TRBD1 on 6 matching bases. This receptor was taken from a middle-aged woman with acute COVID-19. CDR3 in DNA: TGTGCCAGCAGGCATACAGGGAATAGCAATCAGCCCCAGCATTTT. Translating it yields CASRHTGNSNQPQHF.